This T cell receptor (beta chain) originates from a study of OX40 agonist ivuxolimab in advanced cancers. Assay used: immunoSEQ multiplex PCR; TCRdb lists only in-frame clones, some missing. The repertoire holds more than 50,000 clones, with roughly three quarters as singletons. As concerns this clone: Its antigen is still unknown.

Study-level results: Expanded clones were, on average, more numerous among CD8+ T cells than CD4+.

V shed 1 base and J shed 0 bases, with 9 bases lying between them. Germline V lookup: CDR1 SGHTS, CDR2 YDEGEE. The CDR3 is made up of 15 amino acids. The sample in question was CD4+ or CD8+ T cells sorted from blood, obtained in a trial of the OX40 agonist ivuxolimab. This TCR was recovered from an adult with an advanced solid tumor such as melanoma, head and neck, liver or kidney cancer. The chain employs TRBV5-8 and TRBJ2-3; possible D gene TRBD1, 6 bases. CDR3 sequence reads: CASSLWDISTDTQYF. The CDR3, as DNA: TGTGCCAGCAGCTTGTGGGACATAAGCACAGATACGCAGTATTTT.